This entry is about one T cell receptor (beta chain). The antigen it recognizes is unknown. Nothing much larger sits one base from this clone, and base qualities are not available. Reads for this sample came from an Illumina HiSeq 2500. Quantitative 5'-RACE with molecular barcodes was used to prepare TCR beta libraries. On the study's bioinformatics: Disease-linked TCR variants were identified with a new computational method built on a probabilistic model of VDJ rearrangement. The public reads were quality trimmed at Q25 with fastp and then assembled into clones with MiXCR by TCRdb, keeping productive beta chains. When rows share a CDR3 protein, they turn into one entry using the most common DNA and genes. None of the V and J calls come from the authors' own analysis; TCRdb made them. The sample records 450,000 to 550,000 distinct CDR3 sequences, over 4% of which are singletons. The ten largest make up 3.5% of the sample.

Trimming removed 1 base from V and 0 bases from J, leaving 10 bases between the germline ends. The germline V gene (reference sequence) specifies DFQATT as CDR1 and SNEGSKA as CDR2. Reading from cysteine to phenylalanine, the CDR3 counts 15 amino acids. Only CDR3 DNA remains: 45 bases, in frame from the first base. The data belong to a study of CD8 T cells in ankylosing spondylitis (TCRdb year 2017). Background on the whole study: To find TCR variants linked to disease, the study profiled T cell receptor beta repertoires in ankylosing spondylitis patients and healthy donors. The full study cohort comprised approximately 23 ankylosing spondylitis patients and some 110 healthy donors. Peripheral blood was sampled, and synovial fluid was also collected from ankylosing spondylitis patients.

General findings and caveats noted by the study authors: A CD8+ phenotype was shown by the disease-linked clones, which were found at relatively low frequencies in peripheral blood. Some motif variants had previously been reported in the synovial fluid and blood of reactive arthritis patients, which suggests shared mechanisms of disease initiation. A TCR beta motif of several highly homologous amino acid variants appeared characteristic of blood from ankylosing spondylitis patients. The disease-linked clones were reported to be significantly enriched in matched synovial fluid samples from ankylosing spondylitis patients.

The sequenced sample was blood, either unsorted or a sorted T cell fraction (not recorded which). This sequence was found in a male donor with ankylosing spondylitis. The rearrangement combines TRBV20-1 with TRBJ2-1; the D gene is unclear. CDR3 region: CSARGPAISYNEQFF. The bases are TGCAGTGCTAGAGGGCCGGCGATCTCCTACAATGAGCAGTTCTTC.